This TCR beta chain was observed in a study of Graves' ophthalmopathy and Graves' hyperthyroidism. Study conclusions and caveats: A model built from 13 signatures distinguished ophthalmopathy from stable hyperthyroidism with 85% to 90% sensitivity and approximately 81% specificity.

In regard to this clonotype: Its target is not known.

Amplification of the TCR beta CDR3 regions used RNA transcripts (as template). The library came from an HTBI-primed first-round RT-PCR and a second-round multiplex PCR. Each CDR3 protein gets one entry after TCRdb re-called the multiplex PCR reads with MiXCR. The sample contains about 410,000 distinct CDR3 sequences, roughly 18% of which appear only once. Thyroid ultrasound, orbital computed tomography, TRAb, serum thyroxine and clinical symptoms formed the basis of diagnosis. Germline V gene sequence: CDR1 MNHEY, CDR2 SVGEGT. The V segment lost 6 bases and the J segment 4 bases; nucleotides outside the gene matches: 8. This CDR3 contains 16 residues.

This receptor was taken from a woman under 30 with Graves' ophthalmopathy. V and J are TRBV6-2 or TRBV6-3 and TRBJ2-7; 14 nucleotides agree with TRBD2. The source material was peripheral blood. This CDR3 is CASSEGTSGRYYEQYF. The CDR3 nucleotides read TGTGCCAGCAGCGAAGGGACTAGCGGGAGATATTACGAGCAGTACTTC.